This TCR beta chain is drawn from a study of T cells in Graves' hyperthyroidism and ophthalmopathy. Study findings and constraints: Blood also held most thyroid clonotypes expanded beyond 0.001. Ophthalmopathy, as predicted by the model, came a median roughly 6.5 months after the prediction.

Looked up from germline, CDR1 is LNHDA and CDR2 is SQIVND (reference sequence). V shed 5 bases, J shed 6 bases, and the junction held 6 bases outside the gene matches. The CDR3 is 14 amino acids. Researchers took RNA transcripts and amplified the TCR beta CDR3 regions from them. HTBI primers were used for first-round RT-PCR of the TCR CDR3. MiXCR, applied by TCRdb to the multiplex PCR reads, yields one record per CDR3 protein. The sample yields 550,000 to 700,000 distinct CDR3 sequences, about half seen once. This clonotype appeared many times. The antigen is not known. Diagnoses were made from clinical symptoms, serum measures (thyroxine and TRAb), thyroid ultrasound and orbital computed tomography.

The V gene is TRBV19, the J gene TRBJ2-2; TRBD2 aligns across 7 bases. The TCR comes from an adult woman with Graves' disease, either hyperthyroidism or ophthalmopathy (not recorded which). The specimen sequenced was peripheral blood or thyroid tissue (not recorded which). CDR3 DNA sequence: TGTGCCAGTAGTTCTAGCGGTTGGGCCGGGGAGCTGTTTTTT. It yields the protein CASSSSGWAGELFF.